The 20 T cell receptor beta chains below all came from one sample that was sequenced in a study of Ad26.COV2.S vaccination and SARS-CoV-2 variants (dated by TCRdb to about 2021). The library was prepared using the immunoSEQ multiplex PCR assay. Drawn from immuneACCESS, this table holds only the in-frame rearrangements with V and J called that TCRdb kept. Clones are partly lost; checked studies trace under half to an unresolved V gene and leave the rest unexplained. The sample table lists roughly 180,000 clones, around 88% of them with a count of one. 5.9% of the sample is taken by the ten largest. Explained via the paper, the time point label denotes: individuals recovered from natural SARS-CoV-2 infection. The sequences come from peripheral blood, collected after recovery from COVID-19. The receptor set was obtained from a human donor who had recovered from COVID-19.

This chain links TRBV11-2 with TRBJ2-7; D is unresolved. V was clipped by 1 base and J by 11 bases, with 18 bases between them. Per the germline V gene, CDR1 is SGHAT and CDR2 is FQNNGV. There are 14 residues in the CDR3. Here the CDR3 reads CASSLGFTARLEYF. As DNA, the CDR3 is TGTGCCAGCAGCTTAGGTTTCACCGCGCGGTTGGAGTACTTC. The variable domain in full, completed from reference TRBV11-2 and TRBJ2-7, reads EAGVAQSPRYKIIEKRQSVAFWCNPISGHATLYWYQQILGQGPKLLIQFQNNGVVDDSQLPKDRFSAERLKGVDSTLKIQPAKLEDSAVYLCASSLGFTARLEYFGPGTRLTVT.

The V call is TRBV3-1 (or the pseudogene TRBV3-2), the J call TRBJ2-5; 8 bases fit TRBD2. The length of the CDR3 is 15 residues. With 0 bases clipped from V and 5 bases from J, the junction kept 5 bases outside the gene matches. Germline CDR1 reads LGHDT; CDR2 reads YNNKEL (reference sequence). The CDR3 loop reads CASSQEVAGRETQYF. CDR3 coding DNA: TGTGCCAGCAGCCAAGAAGTAGCGGGGCGGGAGACCCAGTACTTC.

CDR3 DNA sequence: TGTGCCAGCTCCCGGGGACTCCAACAGGGGGCTTCCGGGGCCAACGTCCTGACTTTC. Its protein is CASSRGLQQGASGANVLTF. The V and J genes are TRBV18 and TRBJ2-6; 9 nucleotides line up with TRBD1. CDR3 length equals 19 residues. Germline CDR1 is KGHSH and CDR2 is LQKENI. The junction had 16 bases not matched to a gene; V was cut back by 6 bases and J by 4 bases.

This clone was seen a handful of times. The chain joins TRBV24-1 to TRBJ1-2; 8 bases line up with TRBD1. Germline CDR1 KGHDR, CDR2 SFDVKD. The length of the CDR3 is 14 residues. V lost 3 bases and J lost 6; bases outside the gene matches: 5. The chain's CDR3 is CATSDPGTGDGYTF. CDR3 DNA sequence: TGTGCCACCAGTGATCCCGGGACAGGCGATGGCTACACCTTC.

V and J are TRBV5-1 and TRBJ1-1, with D unclear. Trimming took off 2 bases at V and 8 bases at J, with 13 bases between the two ends. CDR3 length equals 13 residues. Germline CDR1 SGHRS, CDR2 YFSETQ. This CDR3 is CASSLPPRQEAFF. The CDR3 coding sequence is TGCGCCAGCAGCTTACCCCCAAGGCAAGAAGCTTTCTTT.

The V gene is TRBV12-3 or TRBV12-4, the J gene TRBJ1-5, with D unresolved. This CDR3 is built from 13 residues. V lost 4 bases to trimming and J lost 6 bases, with 10 bases between them. The CDR3 spells CASSWEVGQPQHF. CDR3 DNA sequence: TGTGCCAGCAGTTGGGAGGTGGGTCAGCCCCAGCATTTT.

The chain has TRBV19 and TRBJ1-1; the D gene is possibly TRBD1 (5 bases). The CDR3 spans 14 residues. From germline, CDR1 is LNHDA and CDR2 SQIVND (reference sequence). Between the trimmed V and J ends, which lost 3 bases and 1 base, there was a span of 9 bases. CDR3 in amino acids: CASSMVRGNTEAFF. Written as DNA, the CDR3 is TGTGCCAGTAGTATGGTTAGGGGGAACACTGAAGCTTTCTTT.

The rearrangement links TRBV3-1 (or the pseudogene TRBV3-2) to TRBJ1-1; no definite D call. The V gene's germline CDR1 is LGHDT and CDR2 YNNKEL (reference sequence). V was clipped by 4 bases and J by 5 bases, with 14 bases between them. This CDR3 has 14 amino acids. The CDR3 DNA sequence: TGTGCCAGCAGCCGTGGATACGGGGTGACTGAAGCTTTCTTT. This translates into CASSRGYGVTEAFF.

The V and J genes are TRBV6-1 and TRBJ2-7, with TRBD2 matching 11 bases. J lost 7 bases, V lost 2 bases, and 7 bases had no gene match. The germline CDR1 and CDR2 sequences are MNHNS and SASEGT. The CDR3 extends over 15 amino acids. The chain's CDR3 is CASSEYVAGGWEQYF. The CDR3 DNA sequence: TGTGCCAGCAGTGAATACGTAGCGGGAGGGTGGGAGCAGTACTTC.

This clone was seen a handful of times. The chain has TRBV7-9 and TRBJ1-5; D uncertain. Trimming stripped 5 bases from V and 5 bases from J, with 13 bases between. The CDR3 contains 14 residues. Germline lookup yields CDR1 SEHNR and CDR2 FQNEAQ (reference sequence). CDR3 sequence (DNA): TGTGCCAGCAGCCCCCGGGTCTTTCATCAGCCCCAGCATTTT. This encodes CASSPRVFHQPQHF. The whole variable domain, remainder taken from reference TRBV7-9 and TRBJ1-5, is DTGVSQNPRHKITKRGQNVTFRCDPISEHNRLYWYRQTLGQGPEFLTYFQNEAQLEKSRLLSDRFSAERPKGSFSTLEIQRTEQGDSAMYLCASSPRVFHQPQHFGDGTRLSIL.

In this sample, this clone turned up once. The gene calls are TRBV10-3 and TRBJ2-2; D is possibly TRBD1 (6 bases). Deletions cut 8 bases from V and 5 bases from J, with 18 bases between. In germline, CDR1 is ENHRY, CDR2 SYGVKD. The CDR3 loop spans 15 amino acids. Here the CDR3 DNA reads TGTGCCATCGCCCGAGGGGGAGCCGGGACCGGGGAGCTGTTTTTT. Protein product: CAIARGGAGTGELFF.

V and J are TRBV2 and TRBJ2-2; 7 positions match TRBD2. V lost 7 bases, J lost 5 bases, and 7 bases stayed unmatched. Germline CDR1 SNHLY, CDR2 FYNNEI. CDR3 length equals 14 residues. The CDR3 here is CASTGGSWTGELFF. CDR3 bases: TGTGCCAGCACTGGCGGGAGTTGGACCGGGGAGCTGTTTTTT. Full variable domain (missing parts from reference TRBV2 and TRBJ2-2): EPEVTQTPSHQVTQMGQEVILRCVPISNHLYFYWYRQILGQKVEFLVSFYNNEISEKSEIFDDQFSVERPDGSNFTLKIRSTKLEDSAMYFCASTGGSWTGELFFGEGSRLTVL.

The rearrangement joins TRBV30 to TRBJ2-7, with 7 nucleotides matching TRBD2. CDR1 is GTSNPN and CDR2 is SVGIG in the germline V gene (reference sequence). CDR3 length: 14 residues. Losses at the gene ends were 2 bases for V and 1 base for J; bases not matched to a gene: 5. CDR3 coding DNA: TGTGCCTGGAGTTGGGGGAGGGCATCCTACGAGCAGTACTTC. Translated: CAWSWGRASYEQYF.

The chain links TRBV4-1 to TRBJ1-4, with no clear D. The length of the CDR3 is 16 residues. From germline, CDR1 is MGHRA and CDR2 YSYEKL. Between the trimmed V and J ends, which lost 0 bases and 5 bases, there was a span of 13 bases. The CDR3 DNA reads as TGCGCCAGCAGCCAAGATATAGGCAGGTGGAATGAAAAACTGTTTTTT. Its translation: CASSQDIGRWNEKLFF.

Comment on this clone: The same CDR3 can be traced to other DNA sequences in this sample. The chain links TRBV30 to TRBJ2-3; D is unclear. Germline CDR1 and CDR2: GTSNPN and SVGIG (reference sequence). V shed 5 bases and J shed 4 bases, with 10 bases lying between them. This CDR3 region has 12 residues. CDR3 bases: TGTGCCTGGGGTCTCTTGGCAGATACGCAGTATTTT. Its translation: CAWGLLADTQYF.

The chain carries TRBV27 and TRBJ2-5; 11 nucleotides agree with TRBD2. The trim removed 4 bases at V and 0 bases at J, leaving 10 bases unmatched. Germline CDR1 is MNHEY and CDR2 is SMNVEV (reference sequence). The CDR3 runs to 18 residues. In DNA form, the CDR3 reads TGTGCCAGCAGTTCCCCCACTAGCGGGAGACCCAACCAAGAGACCCAGTACTTC. Translated: CASSSPTSGRPNQETQYF.

The chain has TRBV10-3 and TRBJ2-6, with 8 positions matching TRBD1. V dropped 7 bases and J dropped 4; count of bases not matched to a gene: 9. The CDR3 covers 16 residues. The germline V gene has CDR1 ENHRY and CDR2 SYGVKD. CDR3 in amino acids: CAITDRESKGANVLTF. The CDR3 DNA follows: TGTGCCATCACGGACAGGGAGTCAAAAGGGGCCAACGTCCTGACTTTC.

This chain uses TRBV11-2 with TRBJ2-1, with 15 bases matching TRBD2. The CDR3 contains 15 residues. The V gene's germline CDR1 is SGHAT and CDR2 FQNNGV. V was pared by 4 bases and J by 7 bases, with 2 bases of the junction left unmatched. The CDR3 nucleotides read TGTGCCAGCAGCTGGGGACTAGCGGGGGGTAATGAGCAGTTCTTC. Translation: CASSWGLAGGNEQFF. The full variable domain, completed using reference TRBV11-2 and TRBJ2-1, is EAGVAQSPRYKIIEKRQSVAFWCNPISGHATLYWYQQILGQGPKLLIQFQNNGVVDDSQLPKDRFSAERLKGVDSTLKIQPAKLEDSAVYLCASSWGLAGGNEQFFGPGTRLTVL.

V gene TRBV7-6 combines with J gene TRBJ2-7; the D gene could be TRBD1 or TRBD2 (6 bases each). Trimming cost V 4 bases and J 2 bases, with 15 bases left between them. The germline V gene has CDR1 SGHVS and CDR2 FNYEAQ. The CDR3 is 15 residues long. The CDR3 protein is CASSSGHGGPYEQYF. CDR3 in DNA: TGTGCCAGCAGCTCAGGACATGGGGGGCCCTACGAGCAGTACTTC.

V usage is TRBV24-1 and J usage is TRBJ2-3, with TRBD2 matching over 7 bases. The CDR3 runs 13 residues. The germline CDR1 and CDR2 sequences are KGHDR and SFDVKD. With 5 bases clipped from V and 3 bases from J, the junction kept 1 base outside the gene matches. The DNA for the CDR3 is TGTGCCACCAGTGCGCGGGAGACAGATACGCAGTATTTT. This codes for CATSARETDTQYF.